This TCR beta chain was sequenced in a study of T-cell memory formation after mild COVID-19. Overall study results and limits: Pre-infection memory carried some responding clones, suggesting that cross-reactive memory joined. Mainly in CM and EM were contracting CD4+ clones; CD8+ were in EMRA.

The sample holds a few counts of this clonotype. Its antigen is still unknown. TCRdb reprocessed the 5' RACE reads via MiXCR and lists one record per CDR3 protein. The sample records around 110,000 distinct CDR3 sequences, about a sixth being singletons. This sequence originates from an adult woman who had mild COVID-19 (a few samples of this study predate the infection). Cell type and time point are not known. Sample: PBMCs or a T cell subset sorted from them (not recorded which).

The CDR3 DNA is TGTGCCAGCAGTGTTGGCGGGGTTCTGAACACCGGGGAGCTGTTTTTT. Amino acid sequence: CASSVGGVLNTGELFF. The chain has TRBV12-3 or TRBV12-4 and TRBJ2-2; a weak D match, TRBD2 (6 bases). The CDR3 spans 16 residues. Between the trimmed V and J ends, which lost 5 bases and 1 base, there was a span of 14 bases.